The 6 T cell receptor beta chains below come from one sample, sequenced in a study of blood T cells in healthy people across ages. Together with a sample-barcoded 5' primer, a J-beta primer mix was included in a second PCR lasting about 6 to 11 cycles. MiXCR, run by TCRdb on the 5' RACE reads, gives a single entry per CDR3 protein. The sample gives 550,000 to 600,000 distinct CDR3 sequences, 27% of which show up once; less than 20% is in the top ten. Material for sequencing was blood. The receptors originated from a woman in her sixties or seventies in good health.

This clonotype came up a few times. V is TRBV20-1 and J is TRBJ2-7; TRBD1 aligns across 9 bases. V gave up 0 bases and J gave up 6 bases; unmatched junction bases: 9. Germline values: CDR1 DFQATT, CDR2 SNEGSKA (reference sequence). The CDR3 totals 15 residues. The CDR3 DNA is TGCAGTGCTAGAGATGTAGGAGGACAGGGGTCCGAGCAGTACTTC. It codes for CSARDVGGQGSEQYF.

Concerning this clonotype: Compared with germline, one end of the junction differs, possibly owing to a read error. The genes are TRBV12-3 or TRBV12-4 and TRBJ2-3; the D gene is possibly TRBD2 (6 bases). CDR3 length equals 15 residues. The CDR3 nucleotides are TGTGCCAGCAGGCCCCCGGGACTGGGCACAGATACGAAGTATTTT. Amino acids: CASRPPGLGTDTKYF.

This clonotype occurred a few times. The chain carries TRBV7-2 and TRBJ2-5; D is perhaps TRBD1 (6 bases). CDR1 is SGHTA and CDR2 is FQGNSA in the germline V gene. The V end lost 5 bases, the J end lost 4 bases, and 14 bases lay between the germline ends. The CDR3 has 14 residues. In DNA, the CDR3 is TGTGCCAGCAGCATACAGAGGGGGTCAGAGACCCAGTACTTC. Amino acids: CASSIQRGSETQYF.

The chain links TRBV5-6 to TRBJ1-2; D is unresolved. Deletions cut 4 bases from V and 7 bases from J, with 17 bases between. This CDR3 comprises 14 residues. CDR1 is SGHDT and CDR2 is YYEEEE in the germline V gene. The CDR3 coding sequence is TGTGCCAGCAGCCCCATGCCGGGGTGGGGTGGCTACACCTTC. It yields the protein CASSPMPGWGGYTF. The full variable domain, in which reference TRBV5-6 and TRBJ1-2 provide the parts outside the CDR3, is DAGVTQSPTHLIKTRGQQVTLRCSPKSGHDTVSWYQQALGQGPQFIFQYYEEEERQRGNFPDRFSGHQFPNYSSELNVNALLLGDSALYLCASSPMPGWGGYTFGSGTRLTVV.

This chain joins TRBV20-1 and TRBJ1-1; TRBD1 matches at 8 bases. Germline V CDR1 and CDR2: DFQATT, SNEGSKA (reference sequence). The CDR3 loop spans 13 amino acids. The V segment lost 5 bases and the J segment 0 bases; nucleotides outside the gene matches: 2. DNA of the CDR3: TGCAGTGCTGTGGGACAGGTGAACACTGAAGCTTTCTTT. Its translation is CSAVGQVNTEAFF.

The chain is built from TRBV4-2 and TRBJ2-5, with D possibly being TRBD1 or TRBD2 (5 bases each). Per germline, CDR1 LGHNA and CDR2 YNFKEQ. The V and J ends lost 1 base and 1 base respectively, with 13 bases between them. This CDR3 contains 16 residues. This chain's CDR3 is CASSQGGVSTQETQYF. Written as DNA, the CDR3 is TGTGCCAGCAGCCAAGGAGGGGTATCGACCCAAGAGACCCAGTACTTC.